Listed below are T cell receptor beta chains from one sample, sequenced in a study of CD4 T cells in relation to SARS-CoV-2 and coronaviruses. The antigens for these receptors are not known. This table comes from immunoSEQ multiplex PCR, and its TCRdb copy is limited to in-frame clones, with some not included. Of about 25,000 clones listed, roughly four fifths are singletons. Source material: CD4+ T cells from PBMCs, cultured in vitro. The receptors were sampled from a human donor in good health. CDR3s include the opening cysteine and the closing phenylalanine or tryptophan. Each record gives: V gene, D gene, clone size, J gene, CDR3 DNA, CDR3 protein. D genes are given only for firm matches. Some rows mark clone size as missing; the rest say once, few, many or name a class of expanded clone.

>TRBV28|NA|NA|TRBJ2-5
TGTGCCAGCAGTCCGGGTCTGTACCAAGAGACCCAGTACTTC
CASSPGLYQETQYF
>TRBV6-5|NA|NA|TRBJ1-2
TGTGCCAGCAGTTCCGGGGGGCAAGGAATCTATGGCTACACCTTC
CASSSGGQGIYGYTF
>TRBV6-5|TRBD2|NA|TRBJ2-5
TGTGCCAGCAGTAGAGCGGGAGGGGTAGAGACCCAGTACTTC
CASSRAGGVETQYF
>TRBV10-1|TRBD2|few|TRBJ2-1
TGCGCCACCCCGACTAGCGCTTCCTACAATGAGCAGTTCTTC
CATPTSASYNEQFF
>TRBV6-5|TRBD1|NA|TRBJ2-7
TGTGCCAGCAGGCCTGGACAGGGGGACGTTTACGAGCAGTACTTC
CASRPGQGDVYEQYF
>TRBV19|TRBD1|once|TRBJ1-2
TGTGCCAGTACCGCGGGACAGGAATTCTATGGCTACACCTTC
CASTAGQEFYGYTF
>TRBV30|NA|NA|TRBJ1-1
TGTGCCTGGAGTAGAGTTGTCCCTGAAGCTTTCTTT
CAWSRVVPEAFF
>TRBV6-6|NA|NA|TRBJ1-1
TGTGCCAGCAGTTCCAATTGGAGGTCCACTGAAGCTTTCTTT
CASSSNWRSTEAFF
>TRBV19|TRBD1|few|TRBJ1-1
TGTGCCAGTAGTATAACAGGGGGCAGAGCTTTCTTT
CASSITGGRAFF
>TRBV19|TRBD1|medium-sized|TRBJ1-6
TGTGCCAGTAGTACTGTCCGGACAGGGGGTAATTCACCCCTCCACTTT
CASSTVRTGGNSPLHF
>TRBV5-8|NA|NA|TRBJ2-2
TGTGCCAGCAGCTCTTGGGCCGGGGAGCTGTTTTTT
CASSSWAGELFF
>TRBV29-1|NA|NA|TRBJ2-7
TGCAGCGTTCGTTTTTCCTCCTACGAGCAGTACTTC
CSVRFSSYEQYF
>TRBV7-8|NA|NA|TRBJ1-1
TGTGCCAGCAGCGTCATGGGGGGCACTGAAGCTTTCTTT
CASSVMGGTEAFF
>TRBV9|NA|NA|TRBJ2-5
TGTGCCAGCAGCGTCTTGGATGGAGTGACCCAGTACTTC
CASSVLDGVTQYF
>TRBV11-2|NA|NA|TRBJ1-1
TGTGCCAGCAGCTTAATGGGTGTCGGCTATGGGGGCACCACTTTCTTT
CASSLMGVGYGGTTFF
>TRBV5-1|NA|NA|TRBJ2-3
TGCGCCAGCAGCTTGGTCGTGTCTAGATTCACAGATACGCAGTATTTT
CASSLVVSRFTDTQYF
>TRBV9|TRBD1|NA|TRBJ2-7
TGTGCCAGCAGCGAGGGGGACAGGGGGCTCTACGAGCAGTACTTC
CASSEGDRGLYEQYF
>TRBV7-8|TRBD2|few|TRBJ2-7
TGTGCGACCGGGGGGCGGGAGGGGCAGAGGGAGCAGTACTTC
CATGGREGQREQYF
>TRBV5-1|TRBD2|NA|TRBJ2-3
TGCGCCAGCAGCTTGGAGGGCGGGAGGCCGAATACGCAGTATTTT
CASSLEGGRPNTQYF
>TRBV5-6|NA|once|TRBJ2-1
TGTGCCAGCAGCTTGAGGGAACCAGGTGGTGAGCAGTTCTTC
CASSLREPGGEQFF
>TRBV7-2|NA|NA|TRBJ2-7
TGTGCCAGCAGCCTAACTCGGGACACCGCCTCGGGCGAGCAGTACTTC
CASSLTRDTASGEQYF
>TRBV5-8|TRBD1|NA|TRBJ2-5
TGTGCCAGCAGCTTGAGGACAGGGAGAGGGGGCCAAGAGACCCAGTACTTC
CASSLRTGRGGQETQYF
>TRBV2|NA|NA|TRBJ1-1
TGTGCCAGCAAAACCTTGACGAACACTGAAGCTTTCTTT
CASKTLTNTEAFF
>TRBV6-5|TRBD2|NA|TRBJ2-7
TGTGCCAGCAGTTTTAGACTAGCGGGAGAGTACGAGCAGTACTTC
CASSFRLAGEYEQYF
>TRBV3-1/TRBV3-2|NA|few|TRBJ1-3
TGTGCCAGCAGCCAAAGGGGGGCTAGAGGAAACACCATATATTTT
CASSQRGARGNTIYF
>TRBV11-2|TRBD2|NA|TRBJ2-1
TGTGCCAGCAGCAAAGAAGGGGCTTCTAGCGGGAGGGCCCAGAATGAGCAGTTCTTC
CASSKEGASSGRAQNEQFF
>TRBV5-1|NA|once|TRBJ2-4
TGCGCCAGCAGCTTGGCGCTAGCCACCATGAACATTCAGTACTTC
CASSLALATMNIQYF
>TRBV27|NA|NA|TRBJ1-5
TGTGCCAGCAGCCCCGTTGCGGACAGAGGTCAGCCCCAGCATTTT
CASSPVADRGQPQHF
>TRBV7-2|NA|NA|TRBJ2-1
TGTGCCAGCAGCCCTCAGGGTTCGGTCTACAATGAGCAGTTCTTC
CASSPQGSVYNEQFF
>TRBV28|NA|NA|TRBJ1-2
TGTGCCAGCAGTTCGGTAGGAGGCTACACCTTC
CASSSVGGYTF
>TRBV4-2|NA|NA|TRBJ1-3
TGTGCCAGCAGCCAAGATCATACAGGACTCTCTGGAAACACCATATATTTT
CASSQDHTGLSGNTIYF
>TRBV5-1|TRBD2|NA|TRBJ2-7
TGCGCCAGCAGCTTGGAGGCTAGCGGGAGCTACGAGCAGTACTTC
CASSLEASGSYEQYF
>TRBV25-1|TRBD2|once|TRBJ2-3
TGTGCCAGCAGTGGGGCCGGGGGGTCTAGCACAGATACGCAGTATTTT
CASSGAGGSSTDTQYF
>TRBV5-1|TRBD2|once|TRBJ2-2
TGCGCCAGCAGCTTAGGTTCAGCGGGGGCGCTCGGGGAGCTGTTTTTT
CASSLGSAGALGELFF
>TRBV10-2|NA|NA|TRBJ2-2
TGCGCCAGCAGAGAAACAACGGGCGGGGAGCTGTTTTTT
CASRETTGGELFF
>TRBV2|NA|few|TRBJ1-2
TGTGCCAGCAGTTCCGGATACAAGAGCTATGGCTACACCTTC
CASSSGYKSYGYTF
>TRBV27|NA|once|TRBJ1-3
TGTGCCAGCAGCTCCCTGGGGGGCTCCGGAAACACCATATATTTT
CASSSLGGSGNTIYF
>TRBV5-1|NA|few|TRBJ2-2
TGCGCCAGCAGCTTTGTCCAGGGTGGGGTCGGGGAGCTGTTTTTT
CASSFVQGGVGELFF
>TRBV6-6|NA|NA|TRBJ1-5
TGTGCCAGCAGGGCTAATCAGCCCCAGCATTTT
CASRANQPQHF
>TRBV19|NA|NA|TRBJ2-1
TGTGCCAGTAGTGGAGGGCGCAATGAGCAGTTCTTC
CASSGGRNEQFF
>TRBV5-1|TRBD1|NA|TRBJ2-7
TGCGCCAGCAGCTTGAGGGTAACAGGGGGGTCGGGCTACGAGCAGTACTTC
CASSLRVTGGSGYEQYF
>TRBV19|NA|NA|TRBJ1-5
TGTGCCAGTAGTTTACCAATAAGCAATCAGCCCCAGCATTTT
CASSLPISNQPQHF
>TRBV6-2/TRBV6-3|TRBD1|NA|TRBJ1-2
TGTGCCAGCAGCCTACAGGGGAAGGCAAACTATGGCTACACCTTC
CASSLQGKANYGYTF
>TRBV5-4|NA|NA|TRBJ1-4
TGTGCCAGCAGCTTGGGCGCAGGAGCGACTAATGAAAAACTGTTTTTT
CASSLGAGATNEKLFF
>TRBV12-3/TRBV12-4|NA|NA|TRBJ1-1
TGTGCCAGCAGGTCCGGGGACACTGAAGCTTTCTTT
CASRSGDTEAFF
>TRBV7-2|TRBD1|NA|TRBJ2-2
TGTGCCACCGTTCGGGACAGGGGGTTCGGGGAGCTGTTTTTT
CATVRDRGFGELFF